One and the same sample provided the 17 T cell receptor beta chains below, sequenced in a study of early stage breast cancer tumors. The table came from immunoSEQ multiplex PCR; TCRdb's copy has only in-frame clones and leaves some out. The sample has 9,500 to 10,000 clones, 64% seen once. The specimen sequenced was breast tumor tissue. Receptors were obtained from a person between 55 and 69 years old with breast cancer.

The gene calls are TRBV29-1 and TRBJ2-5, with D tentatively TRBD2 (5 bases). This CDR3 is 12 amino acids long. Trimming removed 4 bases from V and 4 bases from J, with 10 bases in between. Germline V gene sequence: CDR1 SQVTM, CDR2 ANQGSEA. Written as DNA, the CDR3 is TGCAGCGTTGCTGGGAGAGGAGAGACCCAGTACTTC. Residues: CSVAGRGETQYF.

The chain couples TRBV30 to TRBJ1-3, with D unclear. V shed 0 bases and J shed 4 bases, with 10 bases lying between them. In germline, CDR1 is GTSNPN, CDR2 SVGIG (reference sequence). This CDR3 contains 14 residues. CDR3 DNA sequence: TGTGCCTGGAGTGTGAGAAGGGTAGGAAACACCATATATTTT. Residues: CAWSVRRVGNTIYF.

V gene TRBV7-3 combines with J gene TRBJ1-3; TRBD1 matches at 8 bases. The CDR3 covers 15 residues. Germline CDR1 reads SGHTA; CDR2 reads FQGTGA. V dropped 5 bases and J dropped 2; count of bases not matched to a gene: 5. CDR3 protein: CASSVQGGAGNTIYF. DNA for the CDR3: TGTGCCAGCAGCGTACAGGGGGGAGCTGGAAACACCATATATTTT.

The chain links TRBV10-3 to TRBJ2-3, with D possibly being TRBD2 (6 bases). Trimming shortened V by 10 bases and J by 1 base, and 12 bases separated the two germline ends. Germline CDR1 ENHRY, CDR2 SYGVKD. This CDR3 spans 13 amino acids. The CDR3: CATEGGGTDTQYF. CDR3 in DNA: TGTGCCACAGAGGGAGGTGGCACAGATACGCAGTATTTT.

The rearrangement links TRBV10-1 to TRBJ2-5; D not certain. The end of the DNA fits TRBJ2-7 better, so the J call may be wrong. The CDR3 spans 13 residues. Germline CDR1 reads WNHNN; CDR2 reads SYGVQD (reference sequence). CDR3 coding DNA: TGCGCCAGCAGTGTGGAAGAAATCCACGAGCAGTACTTC. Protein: CASSVEEIHEQYF.

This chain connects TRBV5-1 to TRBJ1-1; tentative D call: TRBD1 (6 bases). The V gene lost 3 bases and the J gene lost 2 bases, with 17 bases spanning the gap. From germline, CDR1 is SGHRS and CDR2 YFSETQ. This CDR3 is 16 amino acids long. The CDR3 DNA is TGCGCCAGCAGCTCGGATACAGGGTACGGTAACACTGAAGCTTTCTTT. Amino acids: CASSSDTGYGNTEAFF.

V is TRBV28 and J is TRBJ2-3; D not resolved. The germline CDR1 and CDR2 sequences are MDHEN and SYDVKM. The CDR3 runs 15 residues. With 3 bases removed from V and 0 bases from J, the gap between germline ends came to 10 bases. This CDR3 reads CASSFSDGSTDTQYF. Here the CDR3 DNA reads TGTGCCAGCAGTTTTAGTGACGGAAGCACAGATACGCAGTATTTT.

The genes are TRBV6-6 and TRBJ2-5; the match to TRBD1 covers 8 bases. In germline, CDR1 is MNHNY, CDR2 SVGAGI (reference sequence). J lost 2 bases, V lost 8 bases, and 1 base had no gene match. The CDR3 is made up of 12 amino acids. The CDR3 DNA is TGTGCCAGCGGACAGGGACAAGAGACCCAGTACTTC. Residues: CASGQGQETQYF.

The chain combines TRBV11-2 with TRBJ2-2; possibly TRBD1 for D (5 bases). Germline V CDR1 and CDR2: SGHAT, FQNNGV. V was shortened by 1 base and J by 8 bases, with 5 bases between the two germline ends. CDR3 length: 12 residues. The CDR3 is CASSLGQGELFF. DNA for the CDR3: TGTGCCAGCAGCTTAGGACAGGGGGAGCTGTTTTTT.

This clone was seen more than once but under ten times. CDR3 residues: CASRVSRGPADTQYF. CDR3 nucleotide sequence: TGTGCCAGCAGGGTGTCGAGAGGGCCCGCAGATACGCAGTATTTT. The J gene is TRBJ2-3, the V gene TRBV7-8, with D possibly matching TRBD2 (5 bases). Germline assignment: CDR1 SGHVS and CDR2 FQNEAQ. The V end was cut by 6 bases, the J end by 4 bases, with 17 bases between. The CDR3 consists of 15 residues.

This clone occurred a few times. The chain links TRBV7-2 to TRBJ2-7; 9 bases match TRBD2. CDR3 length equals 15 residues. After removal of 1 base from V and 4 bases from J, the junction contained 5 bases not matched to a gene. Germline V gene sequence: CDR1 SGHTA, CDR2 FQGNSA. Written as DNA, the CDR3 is TGTGCCAGCAGCTTAGAGGCGGGGGGGCATTACGAGCAGTACTTC. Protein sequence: CASSLEAGGHYEQYF.

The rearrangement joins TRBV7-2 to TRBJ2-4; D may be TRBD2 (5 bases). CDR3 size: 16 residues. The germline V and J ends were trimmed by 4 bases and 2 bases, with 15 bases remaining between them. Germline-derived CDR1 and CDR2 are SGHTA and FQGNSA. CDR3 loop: CASSSTGSPTKNIQYF. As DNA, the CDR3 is TGTGCCAGCAGCTCAACGGGGTCACCTACCAAAAACATTCAGTACTTC. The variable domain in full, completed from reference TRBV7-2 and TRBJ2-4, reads GAGVSQSPSNKVTEKGKDVELRCDPISGHTALYWYRQSLGQGLEFLIYFQGNSAPDKSGLPSDRFSAERTGGSVSTLTIQRTQQEDSAVYLCASSSTGSPTKNIQYFGAGTRLSVL.

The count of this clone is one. The CDR3 DNA reads TGTGCCAGCTCTAGTAGGGACAGCCGCTCCTACAATGAGCAGTTCTTC. It yields the protein CASSSRDSRSYNEQFF. The gene calls are TRBV18 and TRBJ2-1, with TRBD1 matching 7 bases. Losses at the gene ends were 6 bases for V and 0 bases for J; bases not matched to a gene: 8. This CDR3 contains 16 residues. Germline assignment: CDR1 KGHSH and CDR2 LQKENI. Filled out from reference TRBV18 and TRBJ2-1, the complete variable domain reads NAGVMQNPRHLVRRRGQEARLRCSPMKGHSHVYWYRQLPEEGLKFMVYLQKENIIDESGMPKERFSAEFPKEGPSILRIQQVVRGDSAAYFCASSSRDSRSYNEQFFGPGTRLTVL.

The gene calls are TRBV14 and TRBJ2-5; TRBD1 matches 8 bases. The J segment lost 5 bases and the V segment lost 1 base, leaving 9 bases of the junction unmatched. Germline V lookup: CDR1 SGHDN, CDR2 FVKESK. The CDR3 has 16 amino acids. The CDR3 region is CASSQVIRQGYETQYF. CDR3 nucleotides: TGTGCCAGCAGCCAAGTCATAAGACAGGGGTATGAGACCCAGTACTTC.

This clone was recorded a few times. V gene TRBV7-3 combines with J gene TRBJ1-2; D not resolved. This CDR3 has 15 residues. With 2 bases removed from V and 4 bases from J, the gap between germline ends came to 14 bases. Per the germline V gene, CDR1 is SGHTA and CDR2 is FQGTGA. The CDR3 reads CASSLFKGNSYGYTF. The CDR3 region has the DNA TGTGCCAGCAGCTTATTCAAAGGGAATAGCTATGGCTACACCTTC.

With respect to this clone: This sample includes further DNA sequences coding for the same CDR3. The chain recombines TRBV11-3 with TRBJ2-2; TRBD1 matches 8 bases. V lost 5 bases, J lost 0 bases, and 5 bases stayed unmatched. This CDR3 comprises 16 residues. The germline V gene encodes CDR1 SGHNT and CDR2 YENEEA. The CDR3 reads CASSPGQGANTGELFF. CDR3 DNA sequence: TGTGCCAGCAGCCCCGGACAGGGAGCGAACACCGGGGAGCTGTTTTTT.

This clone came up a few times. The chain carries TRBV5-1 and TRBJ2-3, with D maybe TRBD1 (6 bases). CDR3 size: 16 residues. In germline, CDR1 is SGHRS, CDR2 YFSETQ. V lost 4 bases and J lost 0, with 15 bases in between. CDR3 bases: TGCGCCAGCAGCGCCATAACAGGGACCAGCACAGATACGCAGTATTTT. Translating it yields CASSAITGTSTDTQYF.